This T cell receptor (beta chain) was profiled in a study of memory B cells and T cells in multiple sclerosis. TCRdb's copy holds only in-frame clones and misses some; the assay was immunoSEQ multiplex PCR. This sample carries hundreds of clones, roughly three quarters of them seen once, and the ten largest clones take roughly 35%. This CDR3 has 18 amino acids. V was clipped by 2 bases and J by 0 bases; unmatched bases: 7. Germline V lookup: CDR1 SGHNT, CDR2 YYREEE (reference sequence). Worth noting for this clone: Its antigen is still unknown.

After stimulus-free culture, autoproliferating CFSE-dim and non-proliferating CFSE-high T cells were sequenced separately. Cultures began with about 4.6x10^7 CFSE-labeled PBMCs, unstimulated for more than 6 days, with replicate wells pooled. Sequenced: PBMCs from blood kept in culture. The receptor was isolated from a human donor with multiple sclerosis. V usage is TRBV5-4 and J usage is TRBJ2-6, with 8 positions matching TRBD2. The CDR3 region has the DNA TGTGCCAGCAGCTTATATTCGGGGGGGATCTCTGGGGCCAACGTCCTGACTTTC. Its protein product is CASSLYSGGISGANVLTF. The whole variable domain, remainder taken from reference TRBV5-4 and TRBJ2-6, is ETGVTQSPTHLIKTRGQQVTLRCSSQSGHNTVSWYQQALGQGPQFIFQYYREEENGRGNFPPRFSGLQFPNYSSELNVNALELDDSALYLCASSLYSGGISGANVLTFGAGSRLTVL.